This is a list of T cell receptor beta chains from one sample in a study of T cell responses to AZD1222 COVID-19 vaccine. The table came from immunoSEQ multiplex PCR; TCRdb's copy has only in-frame clones and leaves some out. The top ten clones hold about 14% of a sample with tens of thousands of clones, 70% to 90% of them seen once. The sample in question was peripheral blood, obtained on day 0 of AZD1222 vaccination. The receptors were sampled from an adult in good health. Both conserved end residues are part of each CDR3. The order of the fields is J gene, V gene, clone size, D gene, CDR3 protein, CDR3 DNA. D genes are given only for firm matches. Size values are once, few and many counts, or a class for expanded clones, and some rows have none.

TRBJ1-5	TRBV10-1	NA	NA	CASSDSGNQPQHF	TGCGCCAGCAGTGATTCGGGAAATCAGCCCCAGCATTTT
TRBJ1-2	TRBV19	NA	NA	CASRARDGYTF	TGTGCCAGTAGGGCCCGCGACGGCTACACCTTC
TRBJ2-5	TRBV18	NA	TRBD1	CASSRTGVREETQYF	TGTGCCAGCTCACGGACAGGGGTGAGGGAAGAGACCCAGTACTTC
TRBJ1-4	TRBV28	NA	NA	CASSLSRGGKLFF	TGTGCCAGCAGTTTATCCAGGGGTGGGAAACTGTTTTTT
TRBJ1-1	TRBV19	NA	NA	CASSTWAVAAMDTEAFF	TGTGCCAGTAGCACCTGGGCCGTTGCGGCAATGGACACTGAAGCTTTCTTT
TRBJ2-7	TRBV19	NA	TRBD1	CATGQGWGYEQYF	TGTGCCACAGGACAGGGTTGGGGATACGAGCAGTACTTC
TRBJ1-1	TRBV5-4	NA	NA	CASSSAGRLTEAFF	TGTGCCAGCAGCTCCGCCGGCAGGCTTACTGAAGCTTTCTTT
TRBJ2-3	TRBV6-5	NA	NA	CASILGAPSTDTQYF	TGTGCCAGCATCCTTGGGGCGCCGAGCACAGATACGCAGTATTTT
TRBJ2-1	TRBV30	NA	NA	CAWSDGTYNEQFF	TGTGCCTGGAGTGACGGAACCTACAATGAGCAGTTCTTC
TRBJ2-7	TRBV28	NA	NA	CASSLLGDEQYF	TGTGCCAGCAGTTTACTGGGAGACGAGCAGTACTTC
TRBJ1-4	TRBV28	NA	NA	CASENVQGSNEKLFF	TGTGCCAGCGAAAACGTCCAGGGGTCCAATGAAAAACTGTTTTTT
TRBJ2-3	TRBV5-6	NA	NA	CASSLTLTGSTDTQYF	TGTGCCAGCAGCTTGACCTTGACAGGCAGCACAGATACGCAGTATTTT
TRBJ1-1	TRBV19	once	NA	CASSIGQGMGLNTEAFF	TGTGCCAGTAGTATAGGGCAGGGGATGGGATTGAACACTGAAGCTTTCTTT
TRBJ2-1	TRBV27	NA	TRBD1	CATKTGPYNEQFF	TGTGCCACCAAGACAGGGCCCTACAATGAGCAGTTCTTC
TRBJ1-2	TRBV19	NA	TRBD1	CASTRDRGVYGYTF	TGTGCCAGTACCCGGGACAGGGGAGTCTATGGCTACACCTTC
TRBJ2-2	TRBV10-3	NA	TRBD2	CAISPTSGANTGELFF	TGTGCCATCAGCCCGACTAGCGGGGCCAACACCGGGGAGCTGTTTTTT
TRBJ2-3	TRBV28	once	NA	CASSPLGGTSDTQYF	TGTGCCAGCAGTCCCCTAGGGGGGACTTCAGATACGCAGTATTTT
TRBJ2-2	TRBV5-4	NA	NA	CASSLQGSRTGELFF	TGTGCCAGCAGCTTACAGGGAAGTAGAACCGGGGAGCTGTTTTTT
TRBJ2-1	TRBV19	NA	NA	CASSSGGDYNEQFF	TGTGCCAGTAGTTCCGGGGGCGACTACAATGAGCAGTTCTTC
TRBJ1-3	TRBV5-1	NA	NA	CASSLAGGSGNTIYF	TGCGCCAGCAGCTTGGCCGGAGGGTCTGGAAACACCATATATTTT
TRBJ2-1	TRBV11-3	NA	NA	CASSLGGSSYNEQFF	TGTGCCAGCAGCTTAGGGGGGAGTAGCTACAATGAGCAGTTCTTC
TRBJ1-1	TRBV30	few	TRBD1	CAWSAGQGLKAFF	TGTGCCTGGAGTGCCGGACAGGGCTTGAAGGCTTTCTTT
TRBJ1-6	TRBV24-1	NA	TRBD1	CATTGTLLGAPNSPLHF	TGTGCCACGACAGGGACCCTATTAGGGGCCCCCAATTCACCCCTCCACTTT
TRBJ2-3	TRBV5-1	NA	TRBD2	CASTERSGGHSTDTQYF	TGCGCCAGCACCGAACGGAGCGGGGGCCATAGCACAGATACGCAGTATTTT
TRBJ1-2	TRBV30	NA	NA	CAWSPGVVGYTF	TGTGCCTGGAGCCCAGGGGTGGTCGGCTACACCTTC
TRBJ1-1	TRBV6-5	NA	NA	CASSYRFAGGNTEAFF	TGTGCCAGCAGTTACAGGTTCGCCGGGGGGAATACTGAAGCTTTCTTT
TRBJ2-7	TRBV7-3	NA	NA	CASSLTRAAPYEQYF	TGTGCCAGCAGCTTAACGCGGGCGGCGCCCTACGAGCAGTACTTC
TRBJ1-4	TRBV2	few	NA	CASSEDRATNEKLFF	TGTGCCAGCAGTGAGGACAGAGCAACTAATGAAAAACTGTTTTTT
TRBJ1-6	TRBV5-4	NA	NA	CASSFWDSPLHF	TGTGCCAGCAGCTTCTGGGACTCACCCCTCCACTTT
TRBJ1-3	TRBV5-5	NA	NA	CASSLVPGPSGNTIYF	TGTGCCAGCAGCTTGGTCCCGGGGCCCTCTGGAAACACCATATATTTT